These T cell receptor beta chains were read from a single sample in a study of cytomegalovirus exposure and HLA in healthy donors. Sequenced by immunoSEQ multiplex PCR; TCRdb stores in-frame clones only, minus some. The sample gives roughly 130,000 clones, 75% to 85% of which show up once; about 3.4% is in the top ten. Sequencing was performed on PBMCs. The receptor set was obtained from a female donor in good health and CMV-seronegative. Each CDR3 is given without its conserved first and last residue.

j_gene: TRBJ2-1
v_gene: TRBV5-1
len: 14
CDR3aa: ASRESPRVANNEQF

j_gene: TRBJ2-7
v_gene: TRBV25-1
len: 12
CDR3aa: ASSATSGRSEQY

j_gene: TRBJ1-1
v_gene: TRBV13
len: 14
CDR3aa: ASSPRTARISLEAF

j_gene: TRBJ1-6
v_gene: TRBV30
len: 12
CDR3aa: AWSKGQDNSPLH

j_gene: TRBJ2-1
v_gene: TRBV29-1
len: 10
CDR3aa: SVWLSGGEQF

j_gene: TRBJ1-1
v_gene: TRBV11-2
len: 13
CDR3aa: ASSLGRRLNTEAF

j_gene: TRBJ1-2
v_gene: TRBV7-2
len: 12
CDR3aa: ASSLGVNNYGYT

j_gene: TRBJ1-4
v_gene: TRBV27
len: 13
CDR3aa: ASSLATVGKRKLF

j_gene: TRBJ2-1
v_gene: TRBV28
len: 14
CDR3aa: ASSPPRSTSYNEQF

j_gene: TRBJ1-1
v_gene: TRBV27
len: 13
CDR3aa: ASFHLPGQGTEAF

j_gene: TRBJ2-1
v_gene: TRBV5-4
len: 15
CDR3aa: ASRAGLAGEQYNEQF

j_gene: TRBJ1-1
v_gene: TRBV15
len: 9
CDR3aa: ATSRTREAF

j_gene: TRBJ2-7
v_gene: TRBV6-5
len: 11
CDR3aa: ASGLPLSYEQY

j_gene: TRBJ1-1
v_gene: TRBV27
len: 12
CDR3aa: ASSAPGLSAEAF

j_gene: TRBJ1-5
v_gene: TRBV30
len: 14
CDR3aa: AWSVATAYSNQPQH

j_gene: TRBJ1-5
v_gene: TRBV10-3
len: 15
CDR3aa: ATGQGALRYSNQPQH

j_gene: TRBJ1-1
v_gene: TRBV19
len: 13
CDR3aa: ASSMGGQGNTEAF

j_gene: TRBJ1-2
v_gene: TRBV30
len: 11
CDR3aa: AWRARAAYGYT

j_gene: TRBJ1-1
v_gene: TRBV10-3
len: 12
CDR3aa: AINKNREATEAF

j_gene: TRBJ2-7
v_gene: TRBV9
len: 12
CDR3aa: ASSPWDSGYEQY

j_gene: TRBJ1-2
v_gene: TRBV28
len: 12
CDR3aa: ASQGPGPYYGYT

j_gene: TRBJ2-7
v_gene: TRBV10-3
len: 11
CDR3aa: AISRDRGYEQY

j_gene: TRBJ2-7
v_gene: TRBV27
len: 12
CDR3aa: ASSPQGRNYEQY

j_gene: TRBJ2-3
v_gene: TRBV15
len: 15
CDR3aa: ATSSRLAGGAVDTQY

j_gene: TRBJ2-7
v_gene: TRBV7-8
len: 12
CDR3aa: ASSLGGGAYEQY

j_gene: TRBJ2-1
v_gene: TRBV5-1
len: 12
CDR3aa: ASSLGLDYNEQF

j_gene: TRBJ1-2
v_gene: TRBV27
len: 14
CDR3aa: AGQQNTERGRHGYT

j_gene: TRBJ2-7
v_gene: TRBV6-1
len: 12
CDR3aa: ASSERREGEEQY

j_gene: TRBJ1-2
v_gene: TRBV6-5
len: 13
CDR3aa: ASSYSGTGDYGYT

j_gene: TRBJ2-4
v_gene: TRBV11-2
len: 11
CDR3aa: ASSRGAENIQY

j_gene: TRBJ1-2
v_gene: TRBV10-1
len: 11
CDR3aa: ASSVDRNYGYT

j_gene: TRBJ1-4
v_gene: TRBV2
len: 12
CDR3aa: ASNRGRANEKLF

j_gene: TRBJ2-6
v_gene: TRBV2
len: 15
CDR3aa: ASMGWDRVSGANVLT

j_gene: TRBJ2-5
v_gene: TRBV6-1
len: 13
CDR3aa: ASVGTGQPQETQY

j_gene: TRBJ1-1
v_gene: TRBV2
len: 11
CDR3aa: ASSLAVNTEAF

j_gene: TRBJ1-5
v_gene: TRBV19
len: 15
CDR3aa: ASNLMGGLGGNQPQH

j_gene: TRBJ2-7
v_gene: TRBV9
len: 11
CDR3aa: ASSLGQGYEQY

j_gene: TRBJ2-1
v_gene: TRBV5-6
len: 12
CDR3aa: ASSPGLAVYEQF

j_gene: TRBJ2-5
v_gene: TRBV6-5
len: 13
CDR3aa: ASSYSSSGQETQY

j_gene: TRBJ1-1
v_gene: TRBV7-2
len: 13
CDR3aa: ASSLEEGANTEAF

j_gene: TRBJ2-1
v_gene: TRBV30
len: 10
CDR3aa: ASPGLNNEQF

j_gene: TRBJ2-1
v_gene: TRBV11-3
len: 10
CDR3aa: ASSPGRYEQF

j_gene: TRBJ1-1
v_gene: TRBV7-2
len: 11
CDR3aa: ASSRTGMTEAF

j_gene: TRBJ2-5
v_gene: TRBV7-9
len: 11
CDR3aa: ASSPTSAETQY

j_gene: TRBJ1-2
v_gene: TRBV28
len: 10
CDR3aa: ASSRPTGGYT

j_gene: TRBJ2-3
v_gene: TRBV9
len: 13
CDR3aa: ASSVGLAVPDTQY